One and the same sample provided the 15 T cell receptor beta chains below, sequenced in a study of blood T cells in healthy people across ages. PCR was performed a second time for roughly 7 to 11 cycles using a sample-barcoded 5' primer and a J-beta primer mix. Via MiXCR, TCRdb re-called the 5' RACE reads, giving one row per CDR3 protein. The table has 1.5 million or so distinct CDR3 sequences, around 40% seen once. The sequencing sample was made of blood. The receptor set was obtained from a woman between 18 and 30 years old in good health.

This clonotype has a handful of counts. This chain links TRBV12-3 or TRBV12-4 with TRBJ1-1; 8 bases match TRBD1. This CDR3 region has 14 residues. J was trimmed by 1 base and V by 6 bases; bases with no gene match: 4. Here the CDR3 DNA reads TGTGCCAGCAGGGGGACAGGAACGAACACTGAAGCTTTCTTT. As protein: CASRGTGTNTEAFF.

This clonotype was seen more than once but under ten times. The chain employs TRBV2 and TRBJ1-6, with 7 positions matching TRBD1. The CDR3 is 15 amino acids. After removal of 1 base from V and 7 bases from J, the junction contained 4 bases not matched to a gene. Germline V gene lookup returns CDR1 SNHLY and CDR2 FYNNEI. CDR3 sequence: CASSEDRGVNSPLHF. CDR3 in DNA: TGTGCCAGCAGTGAAGACAGGGGAGTGAATTCACCCCTCCACTTT. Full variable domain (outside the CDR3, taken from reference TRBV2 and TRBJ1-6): EPEVTQTPSHQVTQMGQEVILRCVPISNHLYFYWYRQILGQKVEFLVSFYNNEISEKSEIFDDQFSVERPDGSNFTLKIRSTKLEDSAMYFCASSEDRGVNSPLHFGNGTRLTVT.

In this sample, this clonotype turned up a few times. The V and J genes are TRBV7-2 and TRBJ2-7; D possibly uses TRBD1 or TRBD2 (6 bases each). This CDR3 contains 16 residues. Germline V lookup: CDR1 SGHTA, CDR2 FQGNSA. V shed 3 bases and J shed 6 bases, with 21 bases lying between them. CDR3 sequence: CASSFVGGRQKGEQYF. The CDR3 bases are TGTGCCAGCAGCTTTGTAGGGGGGCGGCAAAAGGGCGAGCAGTACTTC.

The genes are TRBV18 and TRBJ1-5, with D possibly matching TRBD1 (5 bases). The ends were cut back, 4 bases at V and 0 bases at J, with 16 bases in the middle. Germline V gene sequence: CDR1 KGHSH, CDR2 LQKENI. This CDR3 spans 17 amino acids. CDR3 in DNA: TGTGCCAGCTCACTAACTCGACAGACGATTAGCAATCAGCCCCAGCATTTT. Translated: CASSLTRQTISNQPQHF.

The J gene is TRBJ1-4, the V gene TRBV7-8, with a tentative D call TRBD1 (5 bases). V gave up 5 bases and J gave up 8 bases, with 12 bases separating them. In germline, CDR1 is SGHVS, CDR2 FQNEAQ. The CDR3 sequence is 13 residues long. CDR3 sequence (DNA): TGTGCCAGCAGCCCGAGGACATTCGAAAAACTGTTTTTT. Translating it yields CASSPRTFEKLFF.

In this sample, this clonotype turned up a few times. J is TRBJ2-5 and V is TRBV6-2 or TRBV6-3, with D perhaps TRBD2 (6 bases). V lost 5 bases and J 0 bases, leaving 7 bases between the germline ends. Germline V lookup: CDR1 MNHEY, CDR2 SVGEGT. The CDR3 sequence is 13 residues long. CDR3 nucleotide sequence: TGTGCCAGCAGTGGGGACTACCAAGAGACCCAGTACTTC. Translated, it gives CASSGDYQETQYF.

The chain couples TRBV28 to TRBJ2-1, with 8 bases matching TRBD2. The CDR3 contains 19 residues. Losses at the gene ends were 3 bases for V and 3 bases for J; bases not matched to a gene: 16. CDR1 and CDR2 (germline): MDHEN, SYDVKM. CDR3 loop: CASSLELPPKRENYNEQFF. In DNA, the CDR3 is TGTGCCAGCAGTTTGGAGTTGCCCCCCAAGCGGGAGAACTACAATGAGCAGTTCTTC.

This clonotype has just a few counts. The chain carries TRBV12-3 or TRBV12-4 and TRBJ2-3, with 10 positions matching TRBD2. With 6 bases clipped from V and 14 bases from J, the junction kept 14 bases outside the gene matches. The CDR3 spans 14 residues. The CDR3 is CASSTGTSVPEGYF. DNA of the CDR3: TGTGCCAGCAGCACCGGGACTAGCGTACCTGAGGGGTATTTT.

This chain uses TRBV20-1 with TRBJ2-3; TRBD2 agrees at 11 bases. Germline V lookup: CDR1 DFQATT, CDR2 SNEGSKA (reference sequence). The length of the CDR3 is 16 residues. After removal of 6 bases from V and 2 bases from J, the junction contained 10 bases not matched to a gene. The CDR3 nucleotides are TGCAGTGCCGCCGTTCTAGCGGGAGGAGACACAGATACGCAGTATTTT. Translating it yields CSAAVLAGGDTDTQYF.

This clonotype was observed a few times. The CDR3 loop is CASSFAADNEQFF. The CDR3 DNA reads as TGTGCCAGCAGTTTTGCAGCGGACAATGAGCAGTTCTTC. The chain uses TRBV27 and TRBJ2-1; D perhaps matches TRBD2 (5 bases). This CDR3 has 13 residues. Trimming pared 3 bases from V and 5 bases from J, leaving 8 bases between. Germline CDR1 reads MNHEY; CDR2 reads SMNVEV (reference sequence).

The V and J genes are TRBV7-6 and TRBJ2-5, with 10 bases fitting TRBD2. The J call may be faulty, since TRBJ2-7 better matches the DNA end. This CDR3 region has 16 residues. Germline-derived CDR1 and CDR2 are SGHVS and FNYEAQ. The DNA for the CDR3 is TGTGCCAGCAGCTTAGGGGCTAGCGGGAGAGGGAACGAGCAGTACTTC. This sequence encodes CASSLGASGRGNEQYF.

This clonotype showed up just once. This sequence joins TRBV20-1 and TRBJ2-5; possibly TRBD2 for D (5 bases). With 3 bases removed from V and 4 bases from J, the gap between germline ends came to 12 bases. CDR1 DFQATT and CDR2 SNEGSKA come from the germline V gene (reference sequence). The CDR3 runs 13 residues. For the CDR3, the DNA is TGCAGTGCTAGCCACACTAGTTCAGAGACCCAGTACTTC. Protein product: CSASHTSSETQYF.

DNA of the CDR3: TGCGCCAGCAGCCGTCAGCGGGGGGACTACTACAATGAGCAGTTCTTC. This sequence encodes CASSRQRGDYYNEQFF. J is TRBJ2-1 and V is TRBV4-3, with 9 bases identical to TRBD2. The ends lost 4 bases at V and 3 bases at J; junction bases unmatched: 7. The CDR3 runs to 16 residues. Looked up from germline, CDR1 is LGHNA and CDR2 is YSLEER.

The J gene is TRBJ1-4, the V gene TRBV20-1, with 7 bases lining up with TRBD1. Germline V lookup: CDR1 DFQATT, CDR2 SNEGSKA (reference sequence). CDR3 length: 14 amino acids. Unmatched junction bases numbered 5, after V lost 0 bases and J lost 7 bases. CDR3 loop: CSARDRQGGEKLFF. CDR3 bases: TGCAGTGCTAGAGATAGACAGGGCGGTGAAAAACTGTTTTTT.

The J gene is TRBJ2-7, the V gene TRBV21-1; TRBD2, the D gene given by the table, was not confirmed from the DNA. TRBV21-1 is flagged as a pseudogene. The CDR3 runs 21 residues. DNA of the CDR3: TGTGCCAGCAGCTGTGACGTTCCGGGACTAGCGGGAGCCTTCATTTCCTACGAGCAGTACTTC. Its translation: CASSCDVPGLAGAFISYEQYF.